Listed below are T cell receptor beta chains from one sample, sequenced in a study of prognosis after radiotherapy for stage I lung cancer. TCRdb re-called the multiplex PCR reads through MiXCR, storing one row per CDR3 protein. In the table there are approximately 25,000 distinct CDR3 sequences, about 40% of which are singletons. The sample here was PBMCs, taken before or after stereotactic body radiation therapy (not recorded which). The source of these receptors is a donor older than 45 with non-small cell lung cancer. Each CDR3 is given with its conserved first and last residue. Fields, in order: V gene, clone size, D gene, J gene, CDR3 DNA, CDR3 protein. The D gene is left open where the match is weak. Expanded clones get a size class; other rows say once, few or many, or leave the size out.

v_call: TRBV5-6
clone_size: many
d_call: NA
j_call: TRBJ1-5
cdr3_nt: TGTGCCAGCAGCTTGGGGTTAAGGGGGGGGAATCAGCCCCAGCATTTT
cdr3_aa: CASSLGLRGGNQPQHF

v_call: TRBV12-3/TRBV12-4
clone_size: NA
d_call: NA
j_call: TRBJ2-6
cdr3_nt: TGTGCCAGCAGTCCGGACATGGTGTTCTCTGGGGCCATCGTCCTGACTTTC
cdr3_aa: CASSPDMVFSGAIVLTF

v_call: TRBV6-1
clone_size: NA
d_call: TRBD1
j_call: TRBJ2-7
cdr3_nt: TGTGCCAGCAGAACTGGGACAGGGTGTTCCTACGAGCAGTACTTC
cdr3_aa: CASRTGTGCSYEQYF

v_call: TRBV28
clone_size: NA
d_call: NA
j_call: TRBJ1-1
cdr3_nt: TGTGCCACAAGGAGGGGAGATCTAAACACTGAAGCTTTCTTT
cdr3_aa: CATRRGDLNTEAFF

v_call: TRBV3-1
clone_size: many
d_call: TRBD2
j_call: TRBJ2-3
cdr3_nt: TGTGCCAGCAGCCTTGAGGGACTAGCGGGAGTTCGAGATACGCAGTATTTT
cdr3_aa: CASSLEGLAGVRDTQYF

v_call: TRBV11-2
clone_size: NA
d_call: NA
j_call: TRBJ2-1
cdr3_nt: TGTTCCATCAGCTCCCCCGACGGGCGGGGAACCTACAATGAGCAGTTCTTC
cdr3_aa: CSISSPDGRGTYNEQFF

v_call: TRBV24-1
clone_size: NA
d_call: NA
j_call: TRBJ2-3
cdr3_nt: TGTGCCACCAGTGATCTGGGGGATTGGCAGGTCACATATACGCAGTATTTT
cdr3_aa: CATSDLGDWQVTYTQYF

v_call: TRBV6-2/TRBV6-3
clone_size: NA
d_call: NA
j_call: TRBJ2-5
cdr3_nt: TGTGCCAGCAGTGAACCCATGAGTCGAAGGTGGGTCCAAGAGACCCAGTACTTC
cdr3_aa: CASSEPMSRRWVQETQYF

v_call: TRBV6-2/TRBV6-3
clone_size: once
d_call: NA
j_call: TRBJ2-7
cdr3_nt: TGCGCCAGCAGTTACCCCCCCGTGGTCGAGCAGTACTTC
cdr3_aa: CASSYPPVVEQYF

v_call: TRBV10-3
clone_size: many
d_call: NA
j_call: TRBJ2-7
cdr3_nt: TGTGCCATCACCGAGGGGGAAAAGTACGAGCAGTACTTC
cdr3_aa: CAITEGEKYEQYF

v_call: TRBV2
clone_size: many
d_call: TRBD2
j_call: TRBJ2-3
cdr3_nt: TGTGCCAGCAGTGAGGGAGGGAGGGCCTTAGATACGCAGTATTTT
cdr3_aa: CASSEGGRALDTQYF

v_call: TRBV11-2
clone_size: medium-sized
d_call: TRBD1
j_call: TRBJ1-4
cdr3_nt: TGTGCCAGCAGTGTCTCCGACAGGGTCTATGAAAAACTGTTTTTT
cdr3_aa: CASSVSDRVYEKLFF

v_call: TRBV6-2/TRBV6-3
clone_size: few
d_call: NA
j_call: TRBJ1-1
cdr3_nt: TGTGCCAGCAGTTTTACAGAGAACACTGAAGCTTTCTTT
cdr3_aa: CASSFTENTEAFF

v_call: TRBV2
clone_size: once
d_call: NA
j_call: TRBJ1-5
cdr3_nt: TGTGCCAGCAGTGAAACGACAGGACGTCAGCCCCAGCATTTT
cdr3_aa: CASSETTGRQPQHF

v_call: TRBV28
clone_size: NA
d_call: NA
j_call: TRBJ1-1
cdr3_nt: TGTGCCAGCAGTTTTTTATTGGCTGAAGCTTTCTTT
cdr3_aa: CASSFLLAEAFF

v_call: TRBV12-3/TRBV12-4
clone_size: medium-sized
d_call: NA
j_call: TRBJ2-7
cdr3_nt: TGTGCCAGCAGTTTGGGTGGAGCTGGCGAGCAGTACTTC
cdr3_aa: CASSLGGAGEQYF

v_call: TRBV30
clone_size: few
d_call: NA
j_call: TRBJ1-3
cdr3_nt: TGTGCCTGGAATAGACAGAGTGGAAACACCATATATTTT
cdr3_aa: CAWNRQSGNTIYF

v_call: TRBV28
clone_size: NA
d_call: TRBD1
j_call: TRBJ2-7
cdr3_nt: TGTGCCAGCAGTTTAAGTCTGACGGACAGGGGACACGAGCAGTACTTC
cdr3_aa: CASSLSLTDRGHEQYF

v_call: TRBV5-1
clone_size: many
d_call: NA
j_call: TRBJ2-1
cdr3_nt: TGCGCCAGCAGCTTGCTGGGAGCCGGGGGAAATGAGCAGTTCTTC
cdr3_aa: CASSLLGAGGNEQFF

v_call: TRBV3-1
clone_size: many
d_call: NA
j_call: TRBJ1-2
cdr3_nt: TGTGCCAGCAGCCAGGGCACTCCGGAGTGGGGCTACACCTTC
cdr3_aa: CASSQGTPEWGYTF

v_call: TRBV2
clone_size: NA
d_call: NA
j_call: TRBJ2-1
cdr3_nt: TGTGCCAGCAGTGTAGACGGGCGGGGGCCGATTCATGAGCAGTTCTTC
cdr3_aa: CASSVDGRGPIHEQFF

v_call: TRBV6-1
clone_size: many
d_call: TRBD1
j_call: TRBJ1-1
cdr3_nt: TGTGCCAGCAGTGACAGGGGGCGCGGCGCTTTCTTT
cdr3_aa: CASSDRGRGAFF

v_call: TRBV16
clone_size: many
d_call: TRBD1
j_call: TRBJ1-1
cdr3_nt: TGTGCCAGCAGCGAAGGGGGGACAGGCACTGAAGCTTTCTTT
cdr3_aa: CASSEGGTGTEAFF

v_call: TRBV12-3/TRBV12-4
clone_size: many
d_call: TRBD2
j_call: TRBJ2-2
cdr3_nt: TGTGCCAGCAGTTTCGGGGGGATAGTGGCCGGGGAGCTGTTTTTT
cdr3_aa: CASSFGGIVAGELFF

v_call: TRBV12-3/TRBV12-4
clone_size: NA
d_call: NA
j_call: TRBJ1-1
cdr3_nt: TGTGCCAGCAGTTTCTGGGCGGAAGCTTTCTTT
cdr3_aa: CASSFWAEAFF

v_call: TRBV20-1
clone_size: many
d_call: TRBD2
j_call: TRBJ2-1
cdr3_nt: TGCAGTGCTACCGGGACTAGCGGGATGTCCTACAATGAGCAGTTCTTC
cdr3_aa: CSATGTSGMSYNEQFF

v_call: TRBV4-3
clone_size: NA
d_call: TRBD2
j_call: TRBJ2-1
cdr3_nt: TGCGCCAGCAGCCAAGGTCCGACTAGCGGGGGAAACAATGAGCAGTTCTTC
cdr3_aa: CASSQGPTSGGNNEQFF

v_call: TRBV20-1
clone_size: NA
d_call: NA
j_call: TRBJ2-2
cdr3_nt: TGCAGTGCTAGTGGCGGGAAAAACGGGGAGCTGTTTTTT
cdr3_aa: CSASGGKNGELFF

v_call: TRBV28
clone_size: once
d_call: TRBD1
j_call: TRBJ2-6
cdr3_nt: TGTGCCAGCAGTTCCCAGGGACAGGGGACTGGGGCCAACGTCCTGACTTTC
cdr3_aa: CASSSQGQGTGANVLTF

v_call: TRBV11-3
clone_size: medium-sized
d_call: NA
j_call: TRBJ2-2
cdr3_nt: TGTGCCAGCAGCTTAGGGGCAGCCACCGGGGAGCTGTTTTTT
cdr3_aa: CASSLGAATGELFF

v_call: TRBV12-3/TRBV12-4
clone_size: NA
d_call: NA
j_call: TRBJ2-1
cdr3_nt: TGTGCCAGCAGTTTCCTTACGGGTTGGGGGCGGCCGTACAATGAGCAGTTCTTC
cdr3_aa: CASSFLTGWGRPYNEQFF